These T cell receptor beta chains were read from a single sample in a study of metastatic and nonmetastatic thyroid tumors. TCRdb reprocessed the PCR reads using MiXCR. The table includes 30,000 to 35,000 clones, 30% detected once. Sequenced material: blood. These receptors were collected from a female donor with papillary thyroid cancer or a benign thyroid nodule (not recorded which). Some clones in this sample may be carry-over from other donors' samples. The CDR3 runs from the conserved cysteine through the conserved F or W. Each record gives: D gene, clone size, J gene, V gene, CDR3 DNA, CDR3 protein. The D gene is left open where the match is weak. Not every row has a clone size; where given, it reads once, few, many or a size class.

D: .
size: few
J: TRBJ2-7
V: TRBV6-1
DNA: TGTGCCAGCAGTGCTTACAGCTTAGGGCAGTACTTC
CDR3: CASSAYSLGQYF

D: TRBD1
size: many
J: TRBJ2-1
V: TRBV11-3
DNA: TGTGCCAGCAGCTCGTTTACCAGATGGGGACAGGGGGGTGATGAGCAGTTCTTC
CDR3: CASSSFTRWGQGGDEQFF

D: .
size: few
J: TRBJ2-1
V: TRBV13
DNA: TGTGCCAGCAGCACCAGGGGTGTCACTGAGCAGTTCTTC
CDR3: CASSTRGVTEQFF

D: .
size: many
J: TRBJ2-1
V: TRBV18
DNA: TGTGCCAGCTCGATGGGGTCATCCACCTACAATGAGCAGTTCTTC
CDR3: CASSMGSSTYNEQFF

D: .
size: many
J: TRBJ1-1
V: TRBV5-4
DNA: TGTGCCAGCAGTTACAAATGGGTACTGGACGGTGAAGCTTTCTTT
CDR3: CASSYKWVLDGEAFF

D: .
size: .
J: TRBJ2-1
V: TRBV10-3
DNA: TGTGCCATCAGTGATCAGGGACACAATGAGCAGTTCTTC
CDR3: CAISDQGHNEQFF

D: .
size: .
J: TRBJ2-5
V: TRBV6-5
DNA: TGTGCCAGCAGTTACTCGCATGCCCAAGAGACCCAGTACTTC
CDR3: CASSYSHAQETQYF

D: .
size: many
J: TRBJ2-7
V: TRBV5-4
DNA: TGTGCCAGCAGCTTTGGGATGGACACCACCTACGAGCAGTACTTC
CDR3: CASSFGMDTTYEQYF

D: .
size: .
J: TRBJ2-2
V: TRBV11-1
DNA: TGTGCCAGCAGCTTAGTTTTACTAGCTTCCACCGGGGAGCTGTTTTTT
CDR3: CASSLVLLASTGELFF

D: TRBD2
size: many
J: TRBJ2-1
V: TRBV19
DNA: TGTGCCAGTAGTACTAGCGGGGGCTCCTACAATGAGCAGTTCTTC
CDR3: CASSTSGGSYNEQFF

D: TRBD2
size: many
J: TRBJ2-1
V: TRBV12-3/TRBV12-4
DNA: TGTGCCAGCAGTCCCCTTGGGGGAGGGGAGCAGTTCTTC
CDR3: CASSPLGGGEQFF

D: .
size: .
J: TRBJ1-2
V: TRBV20-1
DNA: TGCAGTGCTAGAGTTGTTGGGGGGATTATTGATGGCTACACCTTC
CDR3: CSARVVGGIIDGYTF

D: .
size: many
J: TRBJ2-2
V: TRBV19
DNA: TGTGCCAGTAGTCCTTTACAGCTAACCGGGGAGCTGTTTTTT
CDR3: CASSPLQLTGELFF

D: .
size: many
J: TRBJ1-1
V: TRBV28
DNA: TGTGCCAGCAGTTCCCCGCTCTCAGGGGACGCGGTGACTGAAGCTTTCTTT
CDR3: CASSSPLSGDAVTEAFF

D: .
size: .
J: TRBJ2-7
V: TRBV7-9
DNA: TGTGCCAGCAGCTCAGAGGGGAGGAACGATCAGTACTTC
CDR3: CASSSEGRNDQYF

D: .
size: .
J: TRBJ2-2
V: TRBV2
DNA: TGTGCCAGCCAGGGAGGCCCCACTGGGGAGCTGCTTTTT
CDR3: CASQGGPTGELLF

D: .
size: once
J: TRBJ1-4
V: TRBV5-4
DNA: TGTGCCAGCAGCCCACCCCCAGGCACTAATGAAAAACTGTTTTTT
CDR3: CASSPPPGTNEKLFF

D: .
size: .
J: TRBJ2-2
V: TRBV7-3
DNA: TGTGCCAGCAGCTTAAATTTTCCGGACACCGGGGAGCTCTTTTTT
CDR3: CASSLNFPDTGELFF

D: .
size: many
J: TRBJ2-6
V: TRBV3-2
DNA: TGTGCCAGCAGCCGTCTCTCGGGCCCGGGACAGCACTCTACTGGGGCCAACGTCCTGACTTTC
CDR3: CASSRLSGPGQHSTGANVLTF